One T cell receptor beta chain is described in this entry. What it binds is not known. Other DNA sequences of this sample code for an identical CDR3. The PCR used 60 Vbeta and 13 Jbeta primers. Per the study methods: The authors later counted 70 million to 80 million unique TCR beta chains, approximately 10 million of them shared. The assay was immunoSEQ multiplex PCR, and TCRdb's table has in-frame clones only and misses some. V, J and clone size reflect that table, while D and trimming were determined from the DNA. The data show about 130,000 clones, around 73% seen once. With 6 bases removed from V and 5 bases from J, the gap between germline ends came to 4 bases. The length of the CDR3 is 11 residues. The germline V gene has CDR1 SEHNR and CDR2 FQNEAQ (reference sequence). This sample is part of a study of cytomegalovirus exposure and HLA in healthy donors. Notes on the study in general: CMV serostatus was the sole immune exposure information available. Common viral pathogens were later found to be apparently linked to several of the most significant clusters.

Input material: PBMCs. This receptor was obtained from a human donor in good health. This chain uses TRBV7-9 with TRBJ1-4; D gene ambiguous. The CDR3 coding sequence is TGTGCCAGCAGTCTGAATGAAAAACTGTTTTTT. It is translated as CASSLNEKLFF.